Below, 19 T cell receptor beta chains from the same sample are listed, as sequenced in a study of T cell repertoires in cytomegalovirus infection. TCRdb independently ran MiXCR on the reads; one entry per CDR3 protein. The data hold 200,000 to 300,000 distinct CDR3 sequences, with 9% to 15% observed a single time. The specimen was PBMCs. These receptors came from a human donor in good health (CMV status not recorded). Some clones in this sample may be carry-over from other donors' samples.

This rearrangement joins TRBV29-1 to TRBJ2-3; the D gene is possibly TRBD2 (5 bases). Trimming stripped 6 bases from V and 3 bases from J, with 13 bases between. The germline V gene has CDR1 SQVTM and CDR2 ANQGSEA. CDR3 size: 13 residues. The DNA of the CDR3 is TGCAGCGTGGCTATCTCGGGAACAGATACGCAGTATTTT. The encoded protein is CSVAISGTDTQYF.

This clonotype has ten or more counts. The CDR3 loop is CASSKGADSNQPQHF. CDR3 coding DNA: TGTGCCAGCAGCAAAGGGGCTGATAGCAATCAGCCCCAGCATTTT. The chain uses TRBV7-2 and TRBJ1-5; D may be TRBD1 (5 bases). There are 15 residues in the CDR3. V shed 5 bases and J shed 0 bases, with 11 bases lying between them. Germline V lookup: CDR1 SGHTA, CDR2 FQGNSA.

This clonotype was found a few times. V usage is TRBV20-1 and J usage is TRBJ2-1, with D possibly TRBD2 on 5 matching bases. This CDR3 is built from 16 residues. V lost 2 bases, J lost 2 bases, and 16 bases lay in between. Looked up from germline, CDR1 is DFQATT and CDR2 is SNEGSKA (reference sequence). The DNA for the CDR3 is TGCAGTGCTAGATCGATGCGAGCGGTTACCTACAATGAGCAGTTCTTC. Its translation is CSARSMRAVTYNEQFF.

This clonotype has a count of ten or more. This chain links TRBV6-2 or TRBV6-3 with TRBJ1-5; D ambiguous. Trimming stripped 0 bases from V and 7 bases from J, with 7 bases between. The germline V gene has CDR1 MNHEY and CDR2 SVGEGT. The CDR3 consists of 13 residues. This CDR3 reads CASSYSTIQPQHF. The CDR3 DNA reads TGTGCCAGCAGTTACTCGACGATCCAGCCCCAGCATTTT.

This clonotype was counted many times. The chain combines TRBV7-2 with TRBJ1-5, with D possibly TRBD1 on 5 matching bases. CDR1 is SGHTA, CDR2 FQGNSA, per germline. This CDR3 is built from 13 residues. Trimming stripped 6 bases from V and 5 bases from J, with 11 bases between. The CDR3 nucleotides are TGTGCCAGCAGGGCTTTAGGGGATCAGCCCCAGCATTTT. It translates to CASRALGDQPQHF.

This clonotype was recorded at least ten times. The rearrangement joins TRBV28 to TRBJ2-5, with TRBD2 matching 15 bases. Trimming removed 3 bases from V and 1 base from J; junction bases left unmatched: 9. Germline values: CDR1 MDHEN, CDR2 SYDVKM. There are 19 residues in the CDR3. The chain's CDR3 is CASSFGTSGGLALQETQYF. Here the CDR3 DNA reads TGTGCCAGCAGTTTCGGGACTAGCGGGGGGCTAGCCCTCCAAGAGACCCAGTACTTC. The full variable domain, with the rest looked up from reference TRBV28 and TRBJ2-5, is DVKVTQSSRYLVKRTGEKVFLECVQDMDHENMFWYRQDPGLGLRLIYFSYDVKMKEKGDIPEGYSVSREKKERFSLILESASTNQTSMYLCASSFGTSGGLALQETQYFGPGTRLLVL.

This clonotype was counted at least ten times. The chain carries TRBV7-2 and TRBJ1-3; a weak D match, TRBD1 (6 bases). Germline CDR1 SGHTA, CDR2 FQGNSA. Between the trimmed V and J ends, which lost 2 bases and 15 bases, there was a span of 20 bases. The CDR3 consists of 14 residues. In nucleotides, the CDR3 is TGTGCCAGCAGCTTATACTCTGGACAGCTCAGCACATATTTT. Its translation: CASSLYSGQLSTYF.

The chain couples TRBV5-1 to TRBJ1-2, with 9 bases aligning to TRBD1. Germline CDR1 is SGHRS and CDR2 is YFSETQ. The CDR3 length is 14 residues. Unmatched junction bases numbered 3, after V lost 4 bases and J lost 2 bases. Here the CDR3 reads CASSHGQGNYGYTF. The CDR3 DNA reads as TGCGCCAGCAGCCACGGACAGGGGAACTATGGCTACACCTTC.

The chain's CDR3 is CSARSANRGEDYGYTF. CDR3 nucleotides: TGCAGTGCTAGATCCGCCAATAGGGGGGAGGACTATGGCTACACCTTC. The gene calls are TRBV20-1 and TRBJ1-2, with TRBD1 as a possible D gene (6 bases). The V and J ends lost 2 bases and 3 bases respectively, with 19 bases between them. Germline V gene lookup returns CDR1 DFQATT and CDR2 SNEGSKA (reference sequence). The CDR3 has 16 residues.

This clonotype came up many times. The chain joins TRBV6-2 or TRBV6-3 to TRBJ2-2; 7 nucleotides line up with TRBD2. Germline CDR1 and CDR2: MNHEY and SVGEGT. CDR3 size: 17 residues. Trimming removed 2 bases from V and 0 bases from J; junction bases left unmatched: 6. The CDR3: CASSYRLLASNTGELFF. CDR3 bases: TGTGCCAGCAGTTACCGTCTACTAGCGTCGAACACCGGGGAGCTGTTTTTT.

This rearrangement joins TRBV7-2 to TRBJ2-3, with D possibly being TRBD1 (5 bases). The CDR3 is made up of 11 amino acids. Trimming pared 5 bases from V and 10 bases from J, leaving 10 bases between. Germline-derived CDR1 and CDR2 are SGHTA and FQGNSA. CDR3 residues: CASSTGAPQYF. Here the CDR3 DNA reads TGTGCCAGCAGCACTGGGGCTCCGCAGTATTTT.

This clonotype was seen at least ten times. Here the CDR3 DNA reads TGCAGCGTTCTGGACACTGAAGCTTTCTTT. This codes for CSVLDTEAFF. This sequence joins TRBV29-1 and TRBJ1-1, with D uncertain. Trimming removed 5 bases at V and 3 bases at J, with 4 bases between. This CDR3 has 10 residues. Germline V gene data show CDR1 as SQVTM and CDR2 as ANQGSEA.

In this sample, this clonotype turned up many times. The CDR3, as DNA: TGTGCCAGCAGTTACTCTACAGGGGGCGGCGAGCAGTACTTC. Its translation: CASSYSTGGGEQYF. The gene calls are TRBV6-5 and TRBJ2-7; 9 nucleotides align to TRBD1. Unmatched junction bases numbered 3, after V lost 0 bases and J lost 6 bases. The germline gives CDR1 MNHEY, CDR2 SVGAGI. The CDR3 loop spans 14 amino acids.

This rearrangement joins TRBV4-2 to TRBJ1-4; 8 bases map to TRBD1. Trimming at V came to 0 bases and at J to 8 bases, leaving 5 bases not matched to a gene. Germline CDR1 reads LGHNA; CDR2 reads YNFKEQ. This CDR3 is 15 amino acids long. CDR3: CASSQEDRTGEKLFF. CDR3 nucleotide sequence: TGTGCCAGCAGCCAAGAGGACAGGACAGGGGAAAAACTGTTTTTT.

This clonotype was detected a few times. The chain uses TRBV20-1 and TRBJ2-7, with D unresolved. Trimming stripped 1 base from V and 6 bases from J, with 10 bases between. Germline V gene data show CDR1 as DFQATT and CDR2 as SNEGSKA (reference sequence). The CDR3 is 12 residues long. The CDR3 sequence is CSARAGPFEQYF. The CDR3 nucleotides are TGCAGTGCTAGAGCCGGACCGTTCGAGCAGTACTTC.

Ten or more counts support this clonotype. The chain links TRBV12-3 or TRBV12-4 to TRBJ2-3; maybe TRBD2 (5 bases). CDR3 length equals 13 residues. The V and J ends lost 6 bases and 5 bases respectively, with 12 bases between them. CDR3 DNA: TGTGCCAGCAGCAGCGGATCAGGAGATACGCAGTATTTT. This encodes CASSSGSGDTQYF.

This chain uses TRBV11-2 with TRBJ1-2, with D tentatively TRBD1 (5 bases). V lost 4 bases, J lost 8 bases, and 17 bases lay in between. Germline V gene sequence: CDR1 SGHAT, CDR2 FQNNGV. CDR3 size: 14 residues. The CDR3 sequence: CASSSGPRAEGYTF. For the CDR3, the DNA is TGTGCCAGCAGCTCGGGACCCCGGGCAGAAGGCTACACCTTC.

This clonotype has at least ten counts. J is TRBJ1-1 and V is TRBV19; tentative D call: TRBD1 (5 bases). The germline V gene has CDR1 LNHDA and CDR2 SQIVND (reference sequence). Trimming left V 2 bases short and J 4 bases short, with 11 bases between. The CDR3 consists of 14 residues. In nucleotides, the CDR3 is TGTGCCAGTAGTATACAGCGGGGGAGCACTGAAGCTTTCTTT. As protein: CASSIQRGSTEAFF.

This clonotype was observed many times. CDR3 in amino acids: CASSSRTDRTDTQYF. The CDR3 DNA reads as TGCGCCAGCAGCTCTAGGACAGATCGCACAGATACGCAGTATTTT. The chain carries TRBV5-1 and TRBJ2-3; D perhaps matches TRBD1 (6 bases). With 3 bases removed from V and 1 base from J, the gap between germline ends came to 12 bases. The germline gives CDR1 SGHRS, CDR2 YFSETQ. The CDR3 is made up of 15 amino acids.